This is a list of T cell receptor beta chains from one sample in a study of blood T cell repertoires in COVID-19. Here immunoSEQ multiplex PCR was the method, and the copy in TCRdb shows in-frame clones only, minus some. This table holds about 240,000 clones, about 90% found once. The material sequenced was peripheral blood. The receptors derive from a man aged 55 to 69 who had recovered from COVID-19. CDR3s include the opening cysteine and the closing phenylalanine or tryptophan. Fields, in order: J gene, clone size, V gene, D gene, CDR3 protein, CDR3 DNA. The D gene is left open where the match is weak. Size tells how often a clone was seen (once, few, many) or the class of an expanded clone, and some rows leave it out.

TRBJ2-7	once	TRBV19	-	CASSMAQGRYEQYF	TGTGCCAGTAGTATGGCACAGGGTAGGTACGAGCAGTACTTC
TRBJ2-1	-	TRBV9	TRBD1	CASSPGQGRYNEQFF	TGTGCCAGCAGCCCGGGACAGGGTAGATACAATGAGCAGTTCTTC
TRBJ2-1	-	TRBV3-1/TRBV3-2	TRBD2	CASSPRLAGGPDEQFF	TGTGCCAGCAGCCCGCGACTAGCGGGGGGCCCGGATGAGCAGTTCTTC
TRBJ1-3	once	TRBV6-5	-	CASGRGVSGNTIYF	TGTGCCAGCGGAAGAGGTGTCTCTGGAAACACCATATATTTT
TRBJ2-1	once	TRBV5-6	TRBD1	CASTGIRTGDRGIEQFF	TGTGCCAGCACTGGAATACGGACAGGGGACAGAGGTATTGAGCAGTTCTTC
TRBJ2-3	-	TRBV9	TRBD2	CASSVSGGGTDTQYF	TGTGCCAGCAGCGTATCGGGGGGGGGCACAGATACGCAGTATTTT
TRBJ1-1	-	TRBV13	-	CASSPIPGLLNTEAFF	TGTGCCAGCAGCCCCATTCCGGGACTCTTGAACACTGAAGCTTTCTTT
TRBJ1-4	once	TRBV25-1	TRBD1	CASRTGPFEKLFF	TGTGCCAGCCGGACAGGCCCATTTGAAAAACTGTTTTTT
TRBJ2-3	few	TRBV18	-	CASSSGMGTDTQYF	TGTGCCAGCTCATCGGGGATGGGCACAGATACGCAGTATTTT
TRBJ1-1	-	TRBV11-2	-	CASSLTAFLNTEAFF	TGTGCCAGCAGCTTAACTGCCTTTTTGAACACTGAAGCTTTCTTT
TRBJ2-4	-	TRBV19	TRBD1	CASSHRDRVRAKNIQYF	TGTGCCAGTAGTCACCGCGACAGGGTGAGGGCCAAAAACATTCAGTACTTC
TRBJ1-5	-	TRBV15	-	CATSRVTGGPAPQHF	TGTGCCACCAGCAGAGTGACGGGGGGGCCGGCGCCCCAGCATTTT
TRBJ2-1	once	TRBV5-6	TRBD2	CASSPLAGGLNEQFF	TGTGCCAGCAGCCCTTTAGCGGGGGGGCTCAATGAGCAGTTCTTC
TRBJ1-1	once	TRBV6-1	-	CASREAASTEAFF	TGTGCCAGCAGAGAAGCCGCCAGCACTGAAGCTTTCTTT
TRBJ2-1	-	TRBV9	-	CASSPVSGYNEQFF	TGTGCCAGCAGCCCAGTCAGCGGCTACAATGAGCAGTTCTTC
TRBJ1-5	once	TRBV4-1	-	CASSHPPGDRNQPQHF	TGCGCCAGCAGCCATCCCCCGGGGGATCGCAATCAGCCCCAGCATTTT
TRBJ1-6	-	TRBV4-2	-	CASSQAPGQSYNSPLHF	TGTGCCAGCAGCCAGGCCCCAGGACAGTCTTATAATTCACCCCTCCACTTT
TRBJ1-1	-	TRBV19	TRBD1	CASRARTGVVNTEAFF	TGTGCCAGTAGAGCAAGGACAGGGGTTGTGAACACTGAAGCTTTCTTT
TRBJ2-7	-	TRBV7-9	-	CASSLARGSEQYF	TGTGCCAGCAGCTTAGCCCGGGGTTCCGAGCAGTACTTC
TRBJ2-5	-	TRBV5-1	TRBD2	CASSLVLGLAGAETQYF	TGCGCCAGCAGCTTGGTCCTGGGACTAGCGGGGGCGGAGACCCAGTACTTC
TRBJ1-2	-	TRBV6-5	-	CASMGSGRNAYGYTF	TGTGCCAGCATGGGTAGTGGGAGGAATGCCTATGGCTACACCTTC
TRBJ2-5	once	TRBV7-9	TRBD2	CASSLGRSGGSQETQYF	TGTGCCAGCAGCTTAGGTCGAAGCGGGGGTTCCCAGGAGACCCAGTACTTC
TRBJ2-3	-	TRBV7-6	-	CASSTPIASTDTQYF	TGTGCCAGCAGCACGCCCATAGCGAGCACAGATACGCAGTATTTT